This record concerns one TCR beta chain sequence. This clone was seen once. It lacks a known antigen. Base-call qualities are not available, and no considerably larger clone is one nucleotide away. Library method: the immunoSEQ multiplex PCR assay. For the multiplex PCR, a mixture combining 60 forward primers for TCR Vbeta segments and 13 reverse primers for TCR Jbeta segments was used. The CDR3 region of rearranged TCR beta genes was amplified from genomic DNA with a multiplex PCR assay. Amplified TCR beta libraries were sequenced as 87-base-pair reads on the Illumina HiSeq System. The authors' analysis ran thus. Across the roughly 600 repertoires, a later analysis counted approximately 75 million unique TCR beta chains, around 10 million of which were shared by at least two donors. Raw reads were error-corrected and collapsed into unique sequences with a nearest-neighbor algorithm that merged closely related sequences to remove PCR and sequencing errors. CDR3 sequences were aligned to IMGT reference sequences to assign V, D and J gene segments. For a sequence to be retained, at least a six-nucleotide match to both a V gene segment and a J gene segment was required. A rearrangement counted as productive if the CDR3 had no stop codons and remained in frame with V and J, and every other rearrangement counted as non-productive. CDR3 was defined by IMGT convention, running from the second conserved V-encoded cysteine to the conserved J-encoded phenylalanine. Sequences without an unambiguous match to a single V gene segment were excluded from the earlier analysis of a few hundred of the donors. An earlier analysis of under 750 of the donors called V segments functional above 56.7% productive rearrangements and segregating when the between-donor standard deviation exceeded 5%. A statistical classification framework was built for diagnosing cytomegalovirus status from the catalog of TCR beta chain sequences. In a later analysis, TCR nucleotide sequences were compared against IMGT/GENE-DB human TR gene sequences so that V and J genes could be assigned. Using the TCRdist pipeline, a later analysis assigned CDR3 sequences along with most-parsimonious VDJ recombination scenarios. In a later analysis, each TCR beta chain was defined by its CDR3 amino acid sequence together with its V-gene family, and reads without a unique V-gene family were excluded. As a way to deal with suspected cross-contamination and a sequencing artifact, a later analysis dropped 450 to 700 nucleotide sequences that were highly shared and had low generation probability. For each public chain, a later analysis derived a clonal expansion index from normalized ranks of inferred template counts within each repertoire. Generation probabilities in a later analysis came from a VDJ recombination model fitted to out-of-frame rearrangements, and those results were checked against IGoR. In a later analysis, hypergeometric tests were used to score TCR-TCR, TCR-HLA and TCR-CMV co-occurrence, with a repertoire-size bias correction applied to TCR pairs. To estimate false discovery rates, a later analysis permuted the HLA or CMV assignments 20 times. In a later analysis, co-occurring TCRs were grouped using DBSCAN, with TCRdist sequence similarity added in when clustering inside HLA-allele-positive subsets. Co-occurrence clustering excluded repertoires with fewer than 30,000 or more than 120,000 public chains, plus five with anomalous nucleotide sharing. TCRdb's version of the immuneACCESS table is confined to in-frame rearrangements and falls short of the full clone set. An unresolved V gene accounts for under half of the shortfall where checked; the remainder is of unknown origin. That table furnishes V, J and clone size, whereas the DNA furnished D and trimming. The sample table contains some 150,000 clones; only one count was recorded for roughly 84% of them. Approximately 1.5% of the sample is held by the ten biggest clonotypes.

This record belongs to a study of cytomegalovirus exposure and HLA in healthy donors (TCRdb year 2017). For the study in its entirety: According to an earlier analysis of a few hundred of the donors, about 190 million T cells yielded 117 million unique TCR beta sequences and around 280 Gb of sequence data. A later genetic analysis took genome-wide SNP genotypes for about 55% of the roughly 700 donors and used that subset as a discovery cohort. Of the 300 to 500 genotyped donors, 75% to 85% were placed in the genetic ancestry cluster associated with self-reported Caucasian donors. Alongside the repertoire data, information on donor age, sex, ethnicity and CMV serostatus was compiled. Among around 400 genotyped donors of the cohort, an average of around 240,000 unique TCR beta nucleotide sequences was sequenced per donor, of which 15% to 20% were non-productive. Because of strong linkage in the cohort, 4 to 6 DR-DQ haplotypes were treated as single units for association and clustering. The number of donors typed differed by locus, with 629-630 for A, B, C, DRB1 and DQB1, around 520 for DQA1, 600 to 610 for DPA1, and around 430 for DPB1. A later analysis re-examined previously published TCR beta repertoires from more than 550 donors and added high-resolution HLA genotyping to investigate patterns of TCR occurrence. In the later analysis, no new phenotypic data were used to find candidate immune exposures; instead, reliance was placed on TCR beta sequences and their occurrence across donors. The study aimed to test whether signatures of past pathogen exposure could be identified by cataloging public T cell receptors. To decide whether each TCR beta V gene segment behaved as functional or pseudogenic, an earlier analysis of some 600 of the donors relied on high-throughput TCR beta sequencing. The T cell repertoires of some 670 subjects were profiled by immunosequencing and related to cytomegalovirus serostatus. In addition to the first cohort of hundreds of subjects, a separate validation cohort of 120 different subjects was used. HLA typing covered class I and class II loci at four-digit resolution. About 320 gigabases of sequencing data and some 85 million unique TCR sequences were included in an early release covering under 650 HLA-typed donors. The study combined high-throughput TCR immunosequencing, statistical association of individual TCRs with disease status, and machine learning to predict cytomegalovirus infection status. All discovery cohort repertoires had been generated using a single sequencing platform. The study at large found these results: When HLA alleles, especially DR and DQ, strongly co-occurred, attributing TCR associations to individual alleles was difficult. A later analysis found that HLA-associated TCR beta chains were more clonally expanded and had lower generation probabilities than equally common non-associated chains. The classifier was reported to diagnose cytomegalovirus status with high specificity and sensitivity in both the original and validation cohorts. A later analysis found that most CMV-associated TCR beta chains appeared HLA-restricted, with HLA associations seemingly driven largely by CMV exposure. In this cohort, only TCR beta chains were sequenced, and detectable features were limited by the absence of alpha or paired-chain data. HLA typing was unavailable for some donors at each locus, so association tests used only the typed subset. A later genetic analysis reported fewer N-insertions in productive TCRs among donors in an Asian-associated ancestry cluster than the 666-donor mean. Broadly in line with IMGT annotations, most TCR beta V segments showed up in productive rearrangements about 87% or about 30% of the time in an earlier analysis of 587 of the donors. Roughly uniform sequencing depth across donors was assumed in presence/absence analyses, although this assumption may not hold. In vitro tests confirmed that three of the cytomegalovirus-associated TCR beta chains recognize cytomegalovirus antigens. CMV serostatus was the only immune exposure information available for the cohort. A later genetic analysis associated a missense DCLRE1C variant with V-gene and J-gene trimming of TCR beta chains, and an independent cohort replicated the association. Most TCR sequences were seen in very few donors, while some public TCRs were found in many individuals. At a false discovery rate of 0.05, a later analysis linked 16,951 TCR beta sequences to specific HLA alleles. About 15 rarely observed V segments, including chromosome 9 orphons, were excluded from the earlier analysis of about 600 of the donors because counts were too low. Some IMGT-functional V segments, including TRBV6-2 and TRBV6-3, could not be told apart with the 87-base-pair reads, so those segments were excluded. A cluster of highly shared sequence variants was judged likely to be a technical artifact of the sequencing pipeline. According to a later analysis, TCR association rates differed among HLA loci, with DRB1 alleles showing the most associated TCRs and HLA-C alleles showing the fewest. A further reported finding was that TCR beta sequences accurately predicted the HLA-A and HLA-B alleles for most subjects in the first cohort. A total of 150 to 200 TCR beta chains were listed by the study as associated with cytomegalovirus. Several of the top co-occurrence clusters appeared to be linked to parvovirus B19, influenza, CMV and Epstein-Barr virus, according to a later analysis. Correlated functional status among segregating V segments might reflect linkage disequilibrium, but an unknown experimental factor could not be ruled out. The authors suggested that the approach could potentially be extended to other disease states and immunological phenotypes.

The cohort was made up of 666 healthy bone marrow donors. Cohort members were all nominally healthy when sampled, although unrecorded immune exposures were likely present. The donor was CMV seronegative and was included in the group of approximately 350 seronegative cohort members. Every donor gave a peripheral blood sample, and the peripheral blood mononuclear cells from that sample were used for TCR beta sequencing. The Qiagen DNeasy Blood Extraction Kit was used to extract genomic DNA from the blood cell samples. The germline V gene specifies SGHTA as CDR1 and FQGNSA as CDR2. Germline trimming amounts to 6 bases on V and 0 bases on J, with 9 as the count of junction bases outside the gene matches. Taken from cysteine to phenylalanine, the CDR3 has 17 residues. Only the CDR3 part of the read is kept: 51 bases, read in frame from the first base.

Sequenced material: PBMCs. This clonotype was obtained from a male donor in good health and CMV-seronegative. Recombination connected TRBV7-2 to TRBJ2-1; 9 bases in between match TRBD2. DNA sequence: TGTGCCAGCAGTCAACGGTCTAGCGGGATCTCCTACAATGAGCAGTTCTTC. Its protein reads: CASSQRSSGISYNEQFF.